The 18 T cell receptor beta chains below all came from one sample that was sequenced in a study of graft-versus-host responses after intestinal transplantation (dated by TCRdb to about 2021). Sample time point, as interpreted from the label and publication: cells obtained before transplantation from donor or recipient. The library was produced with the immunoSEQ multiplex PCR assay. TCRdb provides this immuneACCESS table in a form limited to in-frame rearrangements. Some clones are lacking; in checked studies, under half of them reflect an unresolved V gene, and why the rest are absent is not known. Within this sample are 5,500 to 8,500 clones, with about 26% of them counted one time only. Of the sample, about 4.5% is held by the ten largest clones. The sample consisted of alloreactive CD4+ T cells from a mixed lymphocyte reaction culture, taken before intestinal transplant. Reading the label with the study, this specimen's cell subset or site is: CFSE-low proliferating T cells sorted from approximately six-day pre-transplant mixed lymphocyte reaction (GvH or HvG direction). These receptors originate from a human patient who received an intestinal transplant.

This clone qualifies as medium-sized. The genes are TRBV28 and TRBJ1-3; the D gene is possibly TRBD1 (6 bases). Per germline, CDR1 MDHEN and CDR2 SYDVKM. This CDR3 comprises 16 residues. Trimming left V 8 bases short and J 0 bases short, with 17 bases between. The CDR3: CASHTAGAGSGNTIYF. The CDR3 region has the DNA TGTGCCAGCCATACCGCAGGGGCGGGCTCTGGAAACACCATATATTTT. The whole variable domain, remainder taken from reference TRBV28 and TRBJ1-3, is DVKVTQSSRYLVKRTGEKVFLECVQDMDHENMFWYRQDPGLGLRLIYFSYDVKMKEKGDIPEGYSVSREKKERFSLILESASTNQTSMYLCASHTAGAGSGNTIYFGEGSWLTVV.

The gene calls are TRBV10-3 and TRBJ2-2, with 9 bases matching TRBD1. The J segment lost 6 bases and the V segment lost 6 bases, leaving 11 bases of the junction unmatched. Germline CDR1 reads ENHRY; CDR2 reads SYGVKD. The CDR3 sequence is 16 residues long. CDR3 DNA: TGTGCCATCAGGGACTTTACAGGGGGCAAGTCCGGGGAGCTGTTTTTT. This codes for CAIRDFTGGKSGELFF.

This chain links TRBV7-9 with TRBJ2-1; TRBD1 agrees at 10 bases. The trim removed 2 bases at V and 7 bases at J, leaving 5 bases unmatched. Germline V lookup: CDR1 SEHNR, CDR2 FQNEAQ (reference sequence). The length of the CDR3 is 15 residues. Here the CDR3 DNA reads TGTGCCAGCAGCTTACGGGGACAGGGGTGGAATGAGCAGTTCTTC. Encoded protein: CASSLRGQGWNEQFF.

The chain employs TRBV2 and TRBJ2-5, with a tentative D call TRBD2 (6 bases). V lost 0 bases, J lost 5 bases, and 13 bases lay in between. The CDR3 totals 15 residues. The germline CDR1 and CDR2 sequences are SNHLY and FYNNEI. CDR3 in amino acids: CASSEALRGRETQYF. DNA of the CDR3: TGTGCCAGCAGTGAAGCGCTTCGGGGGAGGGAGACCCAGTACTTC. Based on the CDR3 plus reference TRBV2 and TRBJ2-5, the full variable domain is EPEVTQTPSHQVTQMGQEVILRCVPISNHLYFYWYRQILGQKVEFLVSFYNNEISEKSEIFDDQFSVERPDGSNFTLKIRSTKLEDSAMYFCASSEALRGRETQYFGPGTRLLVL.

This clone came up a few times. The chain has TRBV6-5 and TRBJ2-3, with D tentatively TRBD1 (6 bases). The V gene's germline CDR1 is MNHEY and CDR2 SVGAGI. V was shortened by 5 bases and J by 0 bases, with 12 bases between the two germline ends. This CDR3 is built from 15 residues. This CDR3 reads CASSRTARSTDTQYF. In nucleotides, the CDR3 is TGTGCCAGCAGTCGGACAGCCCGGAGCACAGATACGCAGTATTTT.

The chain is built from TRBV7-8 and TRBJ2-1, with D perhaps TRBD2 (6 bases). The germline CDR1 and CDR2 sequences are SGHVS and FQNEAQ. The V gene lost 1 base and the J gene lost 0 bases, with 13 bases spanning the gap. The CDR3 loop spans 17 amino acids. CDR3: CASSLGGAGSSYNEQFF. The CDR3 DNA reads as TGTGCCAGCAGCTTAGGAGGGGCGGGGAGCTCCTACAATGAGCAGTTCTTC.

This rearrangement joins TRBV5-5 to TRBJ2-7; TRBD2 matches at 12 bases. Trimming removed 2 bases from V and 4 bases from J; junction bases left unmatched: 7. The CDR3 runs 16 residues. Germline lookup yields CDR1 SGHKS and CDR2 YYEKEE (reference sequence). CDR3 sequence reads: CASSLHATSGRYEQYF. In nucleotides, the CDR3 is TGTGCCAGCAGCTTACATGCGACTAGCGGGAGATACGAGCAGTACTTC.

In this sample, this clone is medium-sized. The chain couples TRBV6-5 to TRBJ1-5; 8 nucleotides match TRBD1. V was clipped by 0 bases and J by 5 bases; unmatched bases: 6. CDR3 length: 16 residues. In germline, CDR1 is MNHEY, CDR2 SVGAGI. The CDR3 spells CASSYSWTGRHQPQHF. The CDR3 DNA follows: TGTGCCAGCAGTTACTCCTGGACAGGGCGCCATCAGCCCCAGCATTTT.

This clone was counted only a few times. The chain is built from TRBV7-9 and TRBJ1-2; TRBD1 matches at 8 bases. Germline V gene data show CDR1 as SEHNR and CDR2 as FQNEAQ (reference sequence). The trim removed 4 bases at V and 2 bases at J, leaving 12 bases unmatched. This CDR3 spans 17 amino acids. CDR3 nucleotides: TGTGCCAGCAGCTCTCCGGGACAGGAATTCCGCAACTATGGCTACACCTTC. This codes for CASSSPGQEFRNYGYTF.

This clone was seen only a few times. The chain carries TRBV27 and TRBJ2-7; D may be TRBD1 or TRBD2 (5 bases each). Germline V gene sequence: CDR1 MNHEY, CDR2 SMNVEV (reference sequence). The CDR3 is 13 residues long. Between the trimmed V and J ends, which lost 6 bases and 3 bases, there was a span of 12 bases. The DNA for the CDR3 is TGTGCCAGCAGGGGGGACCTTAACTACGAGCAGTACTTC. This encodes CASRGDLNYEQYF.

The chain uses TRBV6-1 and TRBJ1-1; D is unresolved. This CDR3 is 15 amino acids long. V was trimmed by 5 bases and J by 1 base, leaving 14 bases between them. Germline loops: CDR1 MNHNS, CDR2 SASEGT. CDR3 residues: CASSPMFGKNTEAFF. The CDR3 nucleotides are TGTGCCAGCAGTCCGATGTTTGGTAAGAACACTGAAGCTTTCTTT.

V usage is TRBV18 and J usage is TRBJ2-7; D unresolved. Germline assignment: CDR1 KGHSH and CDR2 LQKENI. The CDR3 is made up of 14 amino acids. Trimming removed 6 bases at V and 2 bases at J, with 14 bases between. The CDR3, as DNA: TGTGCCAGCTCCTGGACCGCGGAACCCTACGAGCAGTACTTC. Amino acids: CASSWTAEPYEQYF.

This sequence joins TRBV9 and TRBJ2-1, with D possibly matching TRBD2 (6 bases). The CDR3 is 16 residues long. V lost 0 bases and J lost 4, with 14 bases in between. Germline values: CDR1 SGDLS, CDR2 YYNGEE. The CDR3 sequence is CASSVERAGPYNEQFF. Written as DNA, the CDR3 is TGTGCCAGCAGCGTAGAGAGGGCGGGACCTTACAATGAGCAGTTCTTC.

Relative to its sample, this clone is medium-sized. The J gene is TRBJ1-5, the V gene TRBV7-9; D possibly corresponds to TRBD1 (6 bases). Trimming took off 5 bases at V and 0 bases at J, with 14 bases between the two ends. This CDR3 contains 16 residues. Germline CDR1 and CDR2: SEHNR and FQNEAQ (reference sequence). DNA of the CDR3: TGTGCCAGCAGCCCCCTCGGACAGCTTAGCAATCAGCCCCAGCATTTT. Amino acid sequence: CASSPLGQLSNQPQHF. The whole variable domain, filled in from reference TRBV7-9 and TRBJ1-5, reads DTGVSQNPRHKITKRGQNVTFRCDPISEHNRLYWYRQTLGQGPEFLTYFQNEAQLEKSRLLSDRFSAERPKGSFSTLEIQRTEQGDSAMYLCASSPLGQLSNQPQHFGDGTRLSIL.

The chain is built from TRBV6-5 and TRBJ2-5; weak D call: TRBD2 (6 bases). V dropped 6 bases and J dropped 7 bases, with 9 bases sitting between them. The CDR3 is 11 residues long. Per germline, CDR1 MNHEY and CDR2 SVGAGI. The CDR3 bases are TGTGCCAGCAGGCTCGGGGGGACCCAGTACTTC. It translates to CASRLGGTQYF.

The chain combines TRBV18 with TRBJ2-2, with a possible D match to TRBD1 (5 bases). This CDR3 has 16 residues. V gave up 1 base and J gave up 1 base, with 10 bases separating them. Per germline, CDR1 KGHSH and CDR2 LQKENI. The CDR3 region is CASSPRQGGNTGELFF. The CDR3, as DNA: TGTGCCAGCTCACCACGGCAGGGCGGGAACACCGGGGAGCTGTTTTTT. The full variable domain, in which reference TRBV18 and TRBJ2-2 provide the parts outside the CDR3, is NAGVMQNPRHLVRRRGQEARLRCSPMKGHSHVYWYRQLPEEGLKFMVYLQKENIIDESGMPKERFSAEFPKEGPSILRIQQVVRGDSAAYFCASSPRQGGNTGELFFGEGSRLTVL.

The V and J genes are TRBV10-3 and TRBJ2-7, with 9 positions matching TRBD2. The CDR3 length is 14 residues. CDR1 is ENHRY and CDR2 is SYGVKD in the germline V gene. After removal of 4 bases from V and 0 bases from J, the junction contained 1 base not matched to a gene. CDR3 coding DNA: TGTGCCATCAGTGGACTAGCGGACTCCTACGAGCAGTACTTC. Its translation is CAISGLADSYEQYF.

The CDR3 DNA reads as TGTGCCAGCAGTGGGCAGGGGACATGGGGCACTGAAGCTTTCTTT. This translates into CASSGQGTWGTEAFF. The chain has TRBV28 and TRBJ1-1; a possible D gene is TRBD1 (6 bases). Germline V CDR1 and CDR2: MDHEN, SYDVKM. The CDR3 covers 15 residues. V lost 5 bases and J 4 bases, leaving 17 bases between the germline ends. Variable domain in full (rest from reference TRBV28 and TRBJ1-1): DVKVTQSSRYLVKRTGEKVFLECVQDMDHENMFWYRQDPGLGLRLIYFSYDVKMKEKGDIPEGYSVSREKKERFSLILESASTNQTSMYLCASSGQGTWGTEAFFGQGTRLTVV.